This entry is about one TCR beta chain. The antigen remains undetermined. 5'-RACE, quantitative and with molecular barcodes, yielded the TCR beta libraries. TCRdb fed the 5' RACE reads into MiXCR, producing one record per CDR3 protein. The sample shows about 160,000 distinct CDR3 sequences, just over 9.5% of them seen only once. The CDR3 loop spans 14 amino acids. The V gene lost 6 bases and the J gene lost 2 bases, with 13 bases spanning the gap. The data originate from a study of CD8 T cells in ankylosing spondylitis. Study findings and constraints: With a CD8+ phenotype, disease-linked clones were relatively rare in peripheral blood.

The gene calls are TRBV12-3 or TRBV12-4 and TRBJ2-5, with D possibly TRBD1 on 6 matching bases. The TCR comes from a female donor with ankylosing spondylitis or in good health (not recorded which). The sequenced sample consisted of blood, either unsorted or a sorted T cell fraction (not recorded which). CDR3 protein: CASSPWGRQETQYF. CDR3 sequence (DNA): TGTGCCAGCAGCCCTTGGGGGCGTCAAGAGACCCAGTACTTC.